A single sample gave rise to the 27 T cell receptor beta chains below, sequenced in a study of tumor-infiltrating lymphocytes in primary liver carcinoma. Extraction also yielded germline DNA, while blood RNA was obtained from unsorted whole blood. A constant-region primer primed TCR beta cDNA synthesis from about 530 ng of total RNA. ARM-PCR was slightly modified, and three nested multiplex PCR rounds with it gave rise to the TCR beta libraries. The first two PCR rounds used TRBV1-TRBV30 primers with a Cbeta primer, roughly 10 cycles each. TCRdb fed the multiplex PCR reads into MiXCR, producing one record per CDR3 protein. The sample shows about 330,000 distinct CDR3 sequences, roughly 61% of them seen only once. Source material: peripheral blood. The receptors here all came from a man aged 35-49 years with primary liver carcinoma and hepatitis B virus infection.

This clonotype has just a few counts. One base away lies a much larger clone, so this may be a sequencing read error. The chain links TRBV4-3 to TRBJ2-2; D is unclear. V was clipped by 6 bases and J by 1 base, with 9 bases between them. This CDR3 has 14 residues. Germline V lookup: CDR1 LGHNA, CDR2 YSLEER. This CDR3 reads CASRPTVNTGELFF. The CDR3 DNA is TGCGCCAGCAGACCCACAGTGAACACCGGGGAGCTGTTTTTT.

At least ten counts were recorded for this clonotype. V is TRBV6-5 and J is TRBJ2-2; D remains unclear. Per the germline V gene, CDR1 is MNHEY and CDR2 is SVGAGI. The CDR3 spans 14 residues. The V and J ends lost 0 bases and 6 bases respectively, with 8 bases between them. The CDR3 bases are TGTGCCAGCAGTTACTCCAGTATTGCCGGGGAGCTGTTTTTT. It encodes CASSYSSIAGELFF.

This clonotype was observed a handful of times. The J gene is TRBJ2-7, the V gene TRBV28, with TRBD1 matching over 8 bases. The germline V gene has CDR1 MDHEN and CDR2 SYDVKM. The CDR3 runs 15 residues. V shed 3 bases and J 4 bases; nucleotides not matched to a gene: 8. DNA of the CDR3: TGTGCCAGCAGTTTTTTCGGGGACAGGAATTACGAGCAGTACTTC. The encoded protein is CASSFFGDRNYEQYF.

As for this clonotype: No conserved phenylalanine or tryptophan ends this CDR3, so it is likely a read error. The chain has TRBV6-5 and TRBJ1-1; perhaps TRBD1 as D (5 bases). Germline V gene data show CDR1 as MNHEY and CDR2 as SVGAGI. The CDR3 loop spans 16 amino acids. CDR3 in DNA: TGTGGCAGCAGTTACATTTTGGTCGATAGGGGCACTGAAGCTTTCATT. Its protein is CGSSYILVDRGTEAFI.

V is TRBV28 and J is TRBJ2-3; D is undetermined. Looked up from germline, CDR1 is MDHEN and CDR2 is SYDVKM. The CDR3 consists of 16 residues. Trimming shortened V by 3 bases and J by 3 bases, and 16 bases separated the two germline ends. Written as DNA, the CDR3 is TGTGCCAGCAGTTTCGGTCGGGTCGAAGGAACAGATACGCAGTATTTT. The encoded protein is CASSFGRVEGTDTQYF.

The chain couples TRBV12-3 or TRBV12-4 to TRBJ1-1; maybe TRBD1 (5 bases). CDR3 size: 12 residues. The V end lost 5 bases, the J end lost 12 bases, and 16 bases lay between the germline ends. This CDR3 reads CASSQQVTDSFF. The CDR3 DNA follows: TGTGCCAGCAGTCAACAGGTCACTGATTCTTTCTTT.

This clonotype was picked up one time. This chain uses TRBV6-5 with TRBJ1-5; possibly TRBD1 for D (5 bases). The ends were cut back, 4 bases at V and 6 bases at J, with 19 bases in the middle. The CDR3 length is 16 residues. Germline CDR1 and CDR2: MNHEY and SVGAGI. The CDR3 DNA is TGTGCCAGCAGTTCTCGGGGAAGGGGCCTCGGTCAGCCCCAGCATTTT. Its protein product is CASSSRGRGLGQPQHF.

With respect to this clonotype: One end of the junction varies from germline; a read error may be responsible. This chain joins TRBV29-1 and TRBJ2-5; TRBD1 matches at 8 bases. The CDR3 is 13 amino acids. Germline V gene sequence: CDR1 SQVTM, CDR2 ANQGSEA. In DNA form, the CDR3 reads TGCAGCGTTGCTGGACAGGGACAAAAGACTCAGTACTTC. This codes for CSVAGQGQKTQYF.

Comments on this clonotype: A much larger clone lies one base from this, so it may be a read error. The V and J genes are TRBV10-3 and TRBJ1-2, with a tentative D call TRBD1 (5 bases). Germline loops: CDR1 ENHRY, CDR2 SYGVKD. The CDR3 length is 14 residues. V lost 4 bases and J 0 bases, leaving 9 bases between the germline ends. The CDR3 DNA is TGTGCCATCAGTGCGACAGCCTCTAACTATGGCTACACCTTC. Translation gives CAISATASNYGYTF.

A remark on this clonotype: One end of the junction does not line up with germline, which may come from a read error. The chain recombines TRBV11-2 with TRBJ2-7; possible D gene TRBD2, 6 bases. Germline loops: CDR1 SGHAT, CDR2 FQNNGV. This CDR3 spans 17 amino acids. CDR3 sequence: CASTSFPGSRGSYEPYF. CDR3 DNA: TGTGCCAGCACATCTTTTCCCGGGTCGCGGGGCTCCTACGAGCCGTACTTC.

In the case of this clonotype: One end of the junction does not line up with germline, which may come from a read error. J is TRBJ1-2 and V is TRBV30; D gene ambiguous. Germline values: CDR1 GTSNPN, CDR2 SVGIG (reference sequence). This CDR3 has 14 residues. The DNA of the CDR3 is TGTACCTGGATCGTTGGCGGTGGTAACTATGGCTACACCTTC. Translating it yields CTWIVGGGNYGYTF.

This clonotype is deemed medium-sized. The rearrangement joins TRBV11-2 to TRBJ2-1; 8 nucleotides line up with TRBD2. V lost 1 base to trimming and J lost 7 bases; unmatched junction nucleotides: 6. CDR3 length equals 15 residues. Germline V gene lookup returns CDR1 SGHAT and CDR2 FQNNGV. CDR3 nucleotides: TGTGCCAGCAGCTTAGCCCTAGCGGGCGCTAATGAGCAGTTCTTC. This encodes CASSLALAGANEQFF.

This clonotype was observed a handful of times. CDR3 DNA sequence: TGTGCCAGCAGAGTCCGCGGGACAGCCTATGGCTACACCTTC. It is translated as CASRVRGTAYGYTF. The chain is built from TRBV5-4 and TRBJ1-2; 7 nucleotides line up with TRBD1. Germline V gene data show CDR1 as SGHNT and CDR2 as YYREEE (reference sequence). Trimming at V came to 5 bases and at J to 4 bases, leaving 8 bases not matched to a gene. This CDR3 region has 14 residues. Full variable domain (missing parts from reference TRBV5-4 and TRBJ1-2): ETGVTQSPTHLIKTRGQQVTLRCSSQSGHNTVSWYQQALGQGPQFIFQYYREEENGRGNFPPRFSGLQFPNYSSELNVNALELDDSALYLCASRVRGTAYGYTFGSGTRLTVV.

This clonotype showed up just a few times. Its ends do not fully match the called genes, so a read error is possible. The rearrangement uses TRBV5-1 and TRBJ2-5; maybe TRBD2 (6 bases). Germline V gene data show CDR1 as SGHRS and CDR2 as YFSETQ. The CDR3 is made up of 14 amino acids. The CDR3 sequence is CASSLEGGSETQYF. The CDR3 bases are TGCGCCAGTAGCTTGGAGGGAGGATCGGAGACCCAGTACTTC.

On this clonotype itself: Just one base apart from a much larger clone, this may be a read error. Lacking the conserved final phenylalanine or tryptophan, this CDR3 likely reflects a read error. The chain recombines TRBV6-1 with TRBJ1-5; no firm D call. Trimming left V 5 bases short and J 7 bases short, with 9 bases between. The germline V gene has CDR1 MNHNS and CDR2 SASEGT. This CDR3 is 12 amino acids long. CDR3 region: CASSTGNQPQHC. The CDR3 bases are TGTGCCAGCAGTACGGGGAACCAGCCCCAGCATTGT.

The chain recombines TRBV10-3 with TRBJ1-5, with D perhaps TRBD1 (6 bases). V dropped 7 bases and J dropped 1 base, with 11 bases sitting between them. Germline CDR1 ENHRY, CDR2 SYGVKD. CDR3 length: 14 residues. The CDR3 nucleotides are TGTGCCATCAAGGGGGGCGGGAGCAATCAGCCCCAGCATTTT. This gives the protein CAIKGGGSNQPQHF.

Of note for this clonotype: At one of its ends the junction is not consistent with the germline gene, which may arise from a read error. The chain couples TRBV5-7 to TRBJ2-7, with D maybe TRBD1 (6 bases). TRBV5-7 is noted as an ORF with a role that remains uncertain. The CDR3 length is 15 residues. For the CDR3, the DNA is TGTGCCAGCAGCTTGATCACAGGGCTCTCAGACGAGCAGTATTTC. It yields the protein CASSLITGLSDEQYF.

Points on this clonotype: Possible read error: a much larger clone is one base away. The chain links TRBV6-5 to TRBJ2-7; weak D call: TRBD1 (6 bases). The length of the CDR3 is 15 residues. The ends were cut back, 5 bases at V and 2 bases at J, with 16 bases in the middle. CDR1 and CDR2 from the germline V gene are MNHEY and SVGAGI. CDR3 residues: CASSLLYRDTYEQYF. CDR3 coding DNA: TGTGCCAGCAGTCTACTCTACCGGGACACCTACGAGCAGTACTTC.

Comments on this clonotype: One end of the junction is discordant with germline, which a read error may explain. The rearrangement joins TRBV11-1 to TRBJ2-7, with D possibly matching TRBD1 (6 bases). This CDR3 spans 13 amino acids. Per germline, CDR1 SGHAT and CDR2 FQDESV (reference sequence). CDR3: CANSLGDKYEQYF. CDR3 bases: TGTGCCAACAGCTTAGGGGACAAGTATGAGCAGTACTTC.

A remark on this clonotype: This could be a read error, since a much larger clone is one nucleotide away. The CDR3, as DNA: TGTGCCAGCAGCCTAGTAACATTGGGCGGAGCGGACGGTTATGGCTACACCTTC. Encoded protein: CASSLVTLGGADGYGYTF. The V and J genes are TRBV4-2 and TRBJ1-2; D unresolved. The CDR3 contains 18 residues. Between the trimmed V and J ends, which lost 4 bases and 5 bases, there was a span of 26 bases. Per the germline V gene, CDR1 is LGHNA and CDR2 is YNFKEQ.

Note on this clonotype: At one boundary the junction diverges from the germline segment, which might be a read error. J is TRBJ2-7 and V is TRBV11-2; 10 positions agree with TRBD2. This CDR3 is 16 amino acids long. CDR1 and CDR2 from the germline V gene are SGHAT and FQNNGV. The CDR3 spells CANSPLLAGDSYEQYF. The CDR3 DNA reads TGTGCCAACAGCCCTCTTCTAGCGGGAGATTCCTACGAGCAGTACTTC.

V gene TRBV5-1 combines with J gene TRBJ2-2; D gene uncertain. CDR1 and CDR2 from the germline V gene are SGHRS and YFSETQ. V was trimmed by 0 bases and J by 8 bases, leaving 14 bases between them. The CDR3 sequence is 15 residues long. Written as DNA, the CDR3 is TGCGCCAGCAGCTTGGACCCACATCGAGGTGGGGAGCTGTTTTTT. This encodes CASSLDPHRGGELFF. The whole variable domain, remainder taken from reference TRBV5-1 and TRBJ2-2, is KAGVTQTPRYLIKTRGQQVTLSCSPISGHRSVSWYQQTPGQGLQFLFEYFSETQRNKGNFPGRFSGRQFSNSRSEMNVSTLELGDSALYLCASSLDPHRGGELFFGEGSRLTVL.

Details on this clonotype: One junction end does not reproduce the germline sequence, and a read error may be involved. The chain employs TRBV11-2 and TRBJ2-3, with 8 bases lining up with TRBD2. Germline loops: CDR1 SGHAT, CDR2 FQNNGV. CDR3 length: 17 amino acids. The CDR3 DNA is TGTGCCAGCAGCTTAGAGGGGTCGGGAGGGTTCCCAGATATGCAGTATTTT. It is translated as CASSLEGSGGFPDMQYF.

As for this clonotype: A junction end diverges from the germline sequence, so it may reflect a read error. The V and J genes are TRBV12-3 or TRBV12-4 and TRBJ2-2, with TRBD2 matching over 8 bases. The CDR3 has 15 residues. The CDR3 region has the DNA TGTGCCCGCAGTTCCGGGACTAGGGGCACGGGGGAGCTGTTTTTT. Encoded protein: CARSSGTRGTGELFF.

As to this clonotype: This is likely a read error, given that the CDR3 carries no conserved phenylalanine or tryptophan at its end. The limits of the CDR3 on the DNA are not certain, so only TCRdb's listed CDR3 is given. The chain has TRBV6-5 and TRBJ1-5; TRBD1 reflects the table's D call only, with no check against the DNA. The CDR3 spans 15 residues, counting both ends. Germline assignment: CDR1 MNHEY and CDR2 SVGAGI. The CDR3 sequence: CASRRTDDSNQPEHL.

V and J are TRBV24-1 and TRBJ1-5; D is undetermined. The CDR3 sequence is 14 residues long. The germline V gene encodes CDR1 KGHDR and CDR2 SFDVKD. The V end lost 5 bases, the J end lost 0 bases, and 7 bases lay between the germline ends. The CDR3 loop reads CATSGGYSNQPQHF. The DNA for the CDR3 is TGTGCCACCAGTGGCGGCTATAGCAATCAGCCCCAGCATTTT.

On this clonotype: Without the conserved terminal phenylalanine or tryptophan, this CDR3 likely stems from a read error. This chain uses TRBV12-3 or TRBV12-4 with TRBJ1-1, with a possible D match to TRBD1 (6 bases). This CDR3 comprises 20 residues. The CDR3 DNA follows: TGTGCCAGCAGTTTGCGTCTTGGTCAGGGGCCTCTGAATGAACGCACTAAAGCTTTCATT. Translation gives CASSLRLGQGPLNERTKAFI.